The clone carrying this TCR beta chain was detected many times. What it binds is not known. This entry is derived from a study of blood T cells in healthy people across ages. Overall study findings and caveats: As naive T cell percentage varied, TCR beta diversity correlated strongly with it. Naive CD4+ cells and diversity were both higher in long-lived donors than in aged donors.

Primed by a sample-barcoded 5' primer and a J-beta primer mix, a second PCR proceeded for about 6 to 11 cycles. Every sample gave at least 2.5 million paired-end reads containing CDR3. A single record per CDR3 protein comes from TCRdb applying MiXCR to the 5' RACE reads. Among 800,000 to 950,000 distinct CDR3 sequences listed, about 36% were seen once. This sequence was found in a man between 18 and 35 years old in good health. The sample taken for sequencing was blood.

In DNA, the CDR3 is TGTGCCAGCACCAGGGGACTAGCGAGGAATACGCAGTATTTT. Translating it yields CASTRGLARNTQYF. The V call is TRBV28, the J call TRBJ2-3; TRBD2 agrees at 10 bases. This CDR3 has 14 residues. CDR1 MDHEN and CDR2 SYDVKM come from the germline V gene. V shed 7 bases and J 7 bases; nucleotides not matched to a gene: 8.